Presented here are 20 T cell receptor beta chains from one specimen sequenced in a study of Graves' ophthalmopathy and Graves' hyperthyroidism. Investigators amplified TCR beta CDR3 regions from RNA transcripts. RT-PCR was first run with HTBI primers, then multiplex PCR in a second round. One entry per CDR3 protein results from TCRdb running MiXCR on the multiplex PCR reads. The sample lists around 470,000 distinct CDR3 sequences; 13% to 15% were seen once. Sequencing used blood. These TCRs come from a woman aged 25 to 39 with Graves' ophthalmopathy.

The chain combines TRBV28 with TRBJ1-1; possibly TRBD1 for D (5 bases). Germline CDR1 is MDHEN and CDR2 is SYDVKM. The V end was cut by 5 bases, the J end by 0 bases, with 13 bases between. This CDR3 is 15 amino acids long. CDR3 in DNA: TGTGCCAGCAGTAAATACAGGAGGATGAACACTGAAGCTTTCTTT. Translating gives CASSKYRRMNTEAFF.

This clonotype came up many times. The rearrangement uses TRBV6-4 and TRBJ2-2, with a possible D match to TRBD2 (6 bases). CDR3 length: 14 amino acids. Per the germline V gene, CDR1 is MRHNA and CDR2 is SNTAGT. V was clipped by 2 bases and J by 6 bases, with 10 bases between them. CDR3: CASSDRGGPGELFF. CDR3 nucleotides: TGTGCCAGCAGTGACAGGGGAGGACCCGGGGAGCTGTTTTTT.

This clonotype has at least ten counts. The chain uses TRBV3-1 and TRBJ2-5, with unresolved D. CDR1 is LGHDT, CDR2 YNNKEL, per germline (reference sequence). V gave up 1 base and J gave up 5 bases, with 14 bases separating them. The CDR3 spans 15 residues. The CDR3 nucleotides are TGTGCCAGCAGCCAAGGTTGGGCAGGAGTGGAGACCCAGTACTTC. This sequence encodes CASSQGWAGVETQYF.

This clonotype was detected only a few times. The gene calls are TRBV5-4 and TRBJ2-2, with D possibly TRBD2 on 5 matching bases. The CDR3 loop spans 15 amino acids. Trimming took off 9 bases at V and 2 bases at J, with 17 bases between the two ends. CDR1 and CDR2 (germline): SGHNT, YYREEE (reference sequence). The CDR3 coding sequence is TGTGCCACTCCGTTGGAAGGGAGCAACACCGGGGAGCTGTTTTTT. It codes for CATPLEGSNTGELFF.

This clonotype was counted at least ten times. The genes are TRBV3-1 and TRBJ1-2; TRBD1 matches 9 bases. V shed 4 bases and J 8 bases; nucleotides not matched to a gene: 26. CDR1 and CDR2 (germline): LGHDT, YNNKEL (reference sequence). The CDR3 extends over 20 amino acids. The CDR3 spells CASSPHAIPGQGNLPLGYTF. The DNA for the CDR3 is TGTGCCAGCAGCCCACACGCCATTCCGGGACAGGGAAATTTGCCTCTCGGCTACACCTTC.

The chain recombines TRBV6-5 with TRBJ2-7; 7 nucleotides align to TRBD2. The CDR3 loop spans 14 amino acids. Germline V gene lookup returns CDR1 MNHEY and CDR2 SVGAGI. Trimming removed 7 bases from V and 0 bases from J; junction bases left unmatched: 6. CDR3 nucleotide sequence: TGTGCCAGCACTTTGGGGGGGACCTCCTACGAGCAGTACTTC. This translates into CASTLGGTSYEQYF.

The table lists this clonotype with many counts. The CDR3 DNA reads as TGTGCCAGCAAGGAGTACCTGAAGGGCACTGAAGCTTTCTTT. Translated: CASKEYLKGTEAFF. The J gene is TRBJ1-1, the V gene TRBV28, with D uncertain. CDR3 length: 14 residues. CDR1 MDHEN and CDR2 SYDVKM come from the germline V gene. The V end lost 7 bases, the J end lost 4 bases, and 16 bases lay between the germline ends.

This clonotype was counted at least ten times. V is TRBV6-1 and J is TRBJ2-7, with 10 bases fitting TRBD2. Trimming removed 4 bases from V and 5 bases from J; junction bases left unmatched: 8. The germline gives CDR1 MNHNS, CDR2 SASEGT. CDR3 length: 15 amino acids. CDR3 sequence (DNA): TGTGCCAGCAGTGCGATAGCGGGAGGTAGGAACGAGCAGTACTTC. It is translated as CASSAIAGGRNEQYF.

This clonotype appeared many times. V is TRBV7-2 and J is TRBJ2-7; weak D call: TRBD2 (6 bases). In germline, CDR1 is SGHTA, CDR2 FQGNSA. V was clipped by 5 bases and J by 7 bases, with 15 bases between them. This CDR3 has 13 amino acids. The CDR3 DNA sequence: TGTGCCAGCAGCCGAGGGAGGTCTATAGAGCAGTACTTC. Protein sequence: CASSRGRSIEQYF. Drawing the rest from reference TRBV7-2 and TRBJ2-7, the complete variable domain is GAGVSQSPSNKVTEKGKDVELRCDPISGHTALYWYRQSLGQGLEFLIYFQGNSAPDKSGLPSDRFSAERTGGSVSTLTIQRTQQEDSAVYLCASSRGRSIEQYFGPGTRLTVT.

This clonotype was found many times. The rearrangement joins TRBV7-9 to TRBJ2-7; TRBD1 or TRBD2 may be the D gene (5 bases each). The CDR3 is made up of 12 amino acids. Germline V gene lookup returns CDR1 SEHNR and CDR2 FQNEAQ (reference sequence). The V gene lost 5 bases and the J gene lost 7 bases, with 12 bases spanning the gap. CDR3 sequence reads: CASSGGRPEQYF. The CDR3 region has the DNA TGTGCCAGCAGCGGGGGACGGCCTGAGCAGTACTTC.

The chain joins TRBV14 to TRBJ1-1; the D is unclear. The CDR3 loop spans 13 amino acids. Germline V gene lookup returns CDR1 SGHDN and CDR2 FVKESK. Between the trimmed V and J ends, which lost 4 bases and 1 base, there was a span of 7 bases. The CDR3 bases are TGTGCCAGCAGCCTGATATGGAACACTGAAGCTTTCTTT. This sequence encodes CASSLIWNTEAFF.

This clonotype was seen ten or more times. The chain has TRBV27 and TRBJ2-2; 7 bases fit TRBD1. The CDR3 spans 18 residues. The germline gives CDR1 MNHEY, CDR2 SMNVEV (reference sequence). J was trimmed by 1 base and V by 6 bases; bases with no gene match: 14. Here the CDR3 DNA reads TGTGCCAGCAGCCTTTTTTTGGGGACAGTGGGGAACACCGGGGAGCTGTTTTTT. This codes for CASSLFLGTVGNTGELFF.

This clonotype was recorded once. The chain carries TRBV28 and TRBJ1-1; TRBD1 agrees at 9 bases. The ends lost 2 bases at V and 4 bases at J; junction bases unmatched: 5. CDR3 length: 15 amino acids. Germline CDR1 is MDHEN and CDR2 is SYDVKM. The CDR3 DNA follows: TGTGCCAGCAGTTTAGGGACAGGGCGGGTCACTGAAGCTTTCTTT. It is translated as CASSLGTGRVTEAFF.

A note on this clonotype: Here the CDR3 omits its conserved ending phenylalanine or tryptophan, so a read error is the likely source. The chain's CDR3 is CASSLIHEQYL. The DNA for the CDR3 is TGTGCCAGCAGCTTAATTCACGAGCAGTACCTC. The chain is built from TRBV7-2 and TRBJ2-7; D unresolved. CDR1 is SGHTA and CDR2 is FQGNSA in the germline V gene. Trimming shortened V by 2 bases and J by 5 bases, and 4 bases separated the two germline ends. This CDR3 is 11 amino acids long.

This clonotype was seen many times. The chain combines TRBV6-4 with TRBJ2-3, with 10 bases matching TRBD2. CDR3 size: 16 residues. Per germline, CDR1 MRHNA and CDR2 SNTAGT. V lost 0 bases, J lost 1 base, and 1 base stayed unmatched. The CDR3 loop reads CASSDSGTSGTDTQYF. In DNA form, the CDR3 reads TGTGCCAGCAGTGACTCCGGGACTAGCGGCACAGATACGCAGTATTTT.

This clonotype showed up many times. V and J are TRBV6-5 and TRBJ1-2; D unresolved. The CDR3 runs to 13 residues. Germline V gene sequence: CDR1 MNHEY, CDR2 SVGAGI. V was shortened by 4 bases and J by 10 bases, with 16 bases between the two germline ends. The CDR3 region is CASSFASVVAYTF. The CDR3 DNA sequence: TGTGCCAGCAGTTTTGCCTCAGTGGTTGCCTACACCTTC.

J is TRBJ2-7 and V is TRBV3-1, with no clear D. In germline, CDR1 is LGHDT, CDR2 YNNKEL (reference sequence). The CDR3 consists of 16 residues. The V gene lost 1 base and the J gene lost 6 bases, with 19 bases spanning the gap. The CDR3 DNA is TGTGCCAGCAGCCAAGTTCCTTCGGAGTTTGGCGTCGAGCAGTACTTC. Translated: CASSQVPSEFGVEQYF.

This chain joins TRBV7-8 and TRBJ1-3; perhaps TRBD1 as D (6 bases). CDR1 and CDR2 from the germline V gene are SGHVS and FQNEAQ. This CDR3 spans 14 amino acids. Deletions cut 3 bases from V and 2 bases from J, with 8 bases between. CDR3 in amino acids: CASSFGGPGNTIYF. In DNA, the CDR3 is TGTGCCAGCAGCTTTGGGGGGCCTGGAAACACCATATATTTT.

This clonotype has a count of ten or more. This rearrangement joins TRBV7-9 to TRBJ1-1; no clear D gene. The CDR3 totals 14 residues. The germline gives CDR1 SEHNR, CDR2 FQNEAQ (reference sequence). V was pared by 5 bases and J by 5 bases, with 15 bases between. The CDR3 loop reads CASSPVISGTEAFF. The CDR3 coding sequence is TGTGCCAGCAGCCCCGTAATAAGCGGTACTGAAGCTTTCTTT.

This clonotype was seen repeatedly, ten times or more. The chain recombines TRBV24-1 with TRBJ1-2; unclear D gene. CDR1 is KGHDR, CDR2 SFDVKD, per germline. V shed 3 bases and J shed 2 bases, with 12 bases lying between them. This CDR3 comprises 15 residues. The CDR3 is CATSDHDGENYGYTF. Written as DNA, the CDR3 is TGTGCCACCAGTGATCATGACGGGGAGAACTATGGCTACACCTTC.